This T cell receptor (beta chain) originates from a study of identical twins' blood T cells. This clonotype was counted ten times or more. TCRdb itself ran the 5' RACE reads through MiXCR, one entry per CDR3 protein. This table holds 300,000 to 450,000 distinct CDR3 sequences, 25% to 35% found once. Six healthy women, forming three identical twin pairs, donated samples. The origin of this receptor is a woman aged 18 to 55 in good health. Specimen: PBMCs.

CDR3 sequence: CASSENLQSSELFF. DNA of the CDR3: TGTGCCAGCAGTGAAAATCTTCAGAGTTCGGAGCTGTTTTTT. V usage is TRBV2 and J usage is TRBJ2-2; D not resolved. Germline loops: CDR1 SNHLY, CDR2 FYNNEI. V was shortened by 2 bases and J by 10 bases, with 14 bases between the two germline ends. CDR3 length: 14 residues.